This T cell receptor (beta chain) stems from a study of shared clonotypes between healthy human individuals. Study outcomes and limitations: Among several donors, roughly 5% of naive CD4 clonotypes were found in common.

Sequencing was performed with immunoSEQ multiplex PCR; in TCRdb, only in-frame clones are kept and a portion is missing. The sample shows hundreds of thousands of clones, approximately 95% of them seen only once. CDR1 and CDR2 (germline): MDHEN, SYDVKM. The length of the CDR3 is 13 residues. Trimming left V 7 bases short and J 5 bases short, with 11 bases between. With respect to this clone: As yet, its antigen is unknown.

This sequence originates from a woman aged 30 to 39 in good health. The V call is TRBV28, the J call TRBJ1-4; no reliable D call. Sequencing was done on a sample of naive CD4+ T cells sorted from blood. The subset was: CD45RA+ positively selected. Written as DNA, the CDR3 is TGTGCCAGCACAAAACAGCTGAATGAAAAACTGTTTTTT. Translation gives CASTKQLNEKLFF.